This T cell receptor (beta chain) was captured by sequencing in a study of T cells in Graves' hyperthyroidism and ophthalmopathy. About the study: Blood from the periphery was taken at initial diagnosis, before any treatment.

Findings and caveats of the study: Most clonotypes expanded in the thyroid (above 0.001) were also present in blood. Ophthalmopathy was told apart from stable hyperthyroidism by a 13 V-J model. The model identified upcoming ophthalmopathy a median approximately six months ahead of onset.

Deletions cut 5 bases from V and 7 bases from J, with 15 bases between. The germline CDR1 and CDR2 sequences are MNHEY and SVGAGI. The CDR3 is made up of 14 amino acids. This clonotype was detected only once. Its antigen remains unknown. Amplification of TCR beta CDR3 regions was performed using RNA transcripts as template. HTBI primers were the set used in a first-round RT-PCR of the TCR CDR3. TCRdb called the multiplex PCR reads again in MiXCR, with one record for every CDR3 protein. Altogether 800,000 or so distinct CDR3 sequences are present, 38% being singletons, with the ten largest covering approximately 8.7%.

The receptor's source is a man aged 18 to 30 with Graves' hyperthyroidism. This chain connects TRBV6-5 to TRBJ1-5; no firm D call. The sample comprised blood. CDR3 sequence reads: CASSGLGANQPQHF. As DNA, the CDR3 is TGTGCCAGCAGTGGCCTAGGAGCTAACCAGCCCCAGCATTTT.